These T cell receptor beta chains were read from a single sample in a study of blood T cell repertoires in COVID-19. Profiled with immunoSEQ multiplex PCR; TCRdb holds only in-frame clones, not every one. Seen here are around 63,000 clones, roughly two thirds observed once, and the top ten hold around 4.4%. Sequences were obtained from peripheral blood. The origin of the receptors is a woman in her 70s with COVID-19, enrolled during active disease. Both conserved end residues are part of each CDR3. Fields, in order: V gene, clone size, D gene, J gene, CDR3 protein, CDR3 DNA. The D gene is left open where the match is weak. The size entry is marked missing in some rows and otherwise reads once, few, many or a size class.

V gene: TRBV5-6
clone size: NA
D gene: TRBD1
J gene: TRBJ2-3
CDR3 protein: CASSLYSGQGARTQYF
CDR3 DNA: TGTGCCAGCAGCCTATATTCCGGACAGGGGGCAAGAACGCAGTATTTT

V gene: TRBV6-4
clone size: NA
D gene: TRBD1
J gene: TRBJ1-4
CDR3 protein: CASTWDSANEKLFF
CDR3 DNA: TGTGCCAGCACCTGGGACAGCGCTAATGAAAAACTGTTTTTT

V gene: TRBV4-2
clone size: NA
D gene: NA
J gene: TRBJ1-4
CDR3 protein: CASSQEWPPRGSEKLFF
CDR3 DNA: TGTGCCAGCAGCCAAGAATGGCCGCCGCGGGGTAGTGAAAAACTGTTTTTT

V gene: TRBV6-5
clone size: once
D gene: NA
J gene: TRBJ1-5
CDR3 protein: CASSQTGLLAAQHF
CDR3 DNA: TGTGCCAGCAGCCAGACAGGTCTCCTCGCGGCCCAGCATTTT

V gene: TRBV7-6
clone size: NA
D gene: TRBD2
J gene: TRBJ2-1
CDR3 protein: CASSGGLAGDDEQFF
CDR3 DNA: TGTGCCAGCAGCGGGGGACTAGCGGGAGACGATGAGCAGTTCTTC

V gene: TRBV15
clone size: few
D gene: TRBD1
J gene: TRBJ2-3
CDR3 protein: CATSRYPTGADTQYF
CDR3 DNA: TGTGCCACCAGCAGATACCCGACAGGGGCAGATACGCAGTATTTT

V gene: TRBV4-1
clone size: NA
D gene: TRBD1
J gene: TRBJ1-2
CDR3 protein: CASSQDEGQGTNYGYTF
CDR3 DNA: TGCGCCAGCAGCCAAGATGAGGGACAGGGGACCAACTATGGCTACACCTTC

V gene: TRBV7-9
clone size: once
D gene: NA
J gene: TRBJ1-6
CDR3 protein: CASSLATRFDNSPLHF
CDR3 DNA: TGTGCCAGCAGCTTAGCGACAAGGTTCGATAATTCACCCCTCCACTTT

V gene: TRBV14
clone size: NA
D gene: NA
J gene: TRBJ2-3
CDR3 protein: CASSQDLAAPSTDTQYF
CDR3 DNA: TGTGCCAGCAGCCAAGATTTGGCGGCTCCTAGCACAGATACGCAGTATTTT

V gene: TRBV27
clone size: few
D gene: TRBD1
J gene: TRBJ1-2
CDR3 protein: CASSISPAGTGFNYGYTF
CDR3 DNA: TGTGCCAGCAGTATCTCCCCCGCCGGGACAGGCTTTAACTATGGCTACACCTTC

V gene: TRBV12-5
clone size: few
D gene: NA
J gene: TRBJ1-1
CDR3 protein: CASGGNPGQLNTEAFF
CDR3 DNA: TGTGCTAGTGGTGGGAACCCGGGACAACTGAACACTGAAGCTTTCTTT

V gene: TRBV9
clone size: NA
D gene: NA
J gene: TRBJ2-3
CDR3 protein: CASSSWGGREDTQYF
CDR3 DNA: TGTGCCAGCAGTTCTTGGGGCGGTCGAGAAGATACGCAGTATTTT

V gene: TRBV6-4
clone size: NA
D gene: NA
J gene: TRBJ1-1
CDR3 protein: CATSTDGGPNTEAFF
CDR3 DNA: TGTGCCACTTCAACTGACGGAGGGCCGAACACTGAAGCTTTCTTT

V gene: TRBV3-1/TRBV3-2
clone size: NA
D gene: TRBD2
J gene: TRBJ2-5
CDR3 protein: CASSPTGTSGRKTQYF
CDR3 DNA: TGTGCCAGCAGCCCGACAGGGACTAGCGGGAGAAAGACCCAGTACTTC

V gene: TRBV5-6
clone size: NA
D gene: NA
J gene: TRBJ2-1
CDR3 protein: CASTPPGSGSSYNEQFF
CDR3 DNA: TGTGCCAGCACCCCCCCTGGGAGCGGGTCTTCCTACAATGAGCAGTTCTTC

V gene: TRBV5-5
clone size: few
D gene: TRBD1
J gene: TRBJ1-6
CDR3 protein: CASSFGTGDSPLHF
CDR3 DNA: TGTGCCAGCAGCTTCGGGACAGGGGACTCACCCCTCCACTTT

V gene: TRBV2
clone size: once
D gene: NA
J gene: TRBJ2-6
CDR3 protein: CASILTSSGANVLTF
CDR3 DNA: TGTGCCAGCATCCTTACCAGCTCTGGGGCCAACGTCCTGACTTTC

V gene: TRBV7-8
clone size: NA
D gene: NA
J gene: TRBJ2-5
CDR3 protein: CASSLWGLQETQYF
CDR3 DNA: TGTGCCAGCAGCTTATGGGGGCTCCAAGAGACCCAGTACTTC

V gene: TRBV20-1
clone size: NA
D gene: TRBD2
J gene: TRBJ2-7
CDR3 protein: CSASRLAGGRTYEQYF
CDR3 DNA: TGCAGTGCTAGTAGGTTAGCGGGGGGTAGGACCTACGAGCAGTACTTC

V gene: TRBV29-1
clone size: NA
D gene: NA
J gene: TRBJ1-2
CDR3 protein: CSVGGEGATGYTF
CDR3 DNA: TGCAGCGTTGGGGGGGAAGGGGCGACTGGCTACACCTTC

V gene: TRBV19
clone size: NA
D gene: TRBD2
J gene: TRBJ2-1
CDR3 protein: CASSTTGLGNEQFF
CDR3 DNA: TGTGCCAGTAGTACGACGGGACTAGGGAATGAGCAGTTCTTC

V gene: TRBV5-4
clone size: few
D gene: TRBD1
J gene: TRBJ1-1
CDR3 protein: CASSPGQGAPLAFF
CDR3 DNA: TGTGCCAGCAGCCCGGGACAGGGGGCGCCTTTAGCTTTCTTT

V gene: TRBV13
clone size: NA
D gene: TRBD1
J gene: TRBJ2-5
CDR3 protein: CASSLGSGGNTQYF
CDR3 DNA: TGTGCCAGCAGCTTAGGCTCAGGGGGTAACACCCAGTACTTC

V gene: TRBV7-2
clone size: NA
D gene: TRBD1
J gene: TRBJ2-1
CDR3 protein: CASSFRTGLNEQFF
CDR3 DNA: TGTGCCAGCAGCTTCCGGACAGGGCTCAATGAGCAGTTCTTC

V gene: TRBV14
clone size: few
D gene: NA
J gene: TRBJ1-4
CDR3 protein: CASSLSVGKLFF
CDR3 DNA: TGTGCCAGCAGCCTAAGTGTCGGAAAACTGTTTTTT

V gene: TRBV2
clone size: NA
D gene: NA
J gene: TRBJ1-5
CDR3 protein: CASRGPGGNQPQHF
CDR3 DNA: TGTGCCAGCAGGGGGCCGGGCGGCAATCAGCCCCAGCATTTT

V gene: TRBV9
clone size: NA
D gene: NA
J gene: TRBJ1-1
CDR3 protein: CASSVGGSMNTEAFF
CDR3 DNA: TGTGCCAGCAGCGTGGGAGGAAGCATGAACACTGAAGCTTTCTTT

V gene: TRBV7-8
clone size: once
D gene: NA
J gene: TRBJ2-3
CDR3 protein: CASGKGATTDTQYF
CDR3 DNA: TGTGCCAGCGGCAAGGGAGCGACCACAGATACGCAGTATTTT

V gene: TRBV19
clone size: NA
D gene: TRBD1
J gene: TRBJ1-1
CDR3 protein: CASSPGQGRADTEAFF
CDR3 DNA: TGTGCCAGTAGTCCCGGACAGGGTAGGGCGGACACTGAAGCTTTCTTT

V gene: TRBV6-5
clone size: NA
D gene: NA
J gene: TRBJ1-1
CDR3 protein: CASNSGMDTEAFF
CDR3 DNA: TGTGCCAGCAATTCAGGGATGGACACTGAAGCTTTCTTT

V gene: TRBV16
clone size: few
D gene: NA
J gene: TRBJ1-1
CDR3 protein: CASSQYRVGEAFF
CDR3 DNA: TGTGCCAGCAGCCAATACAGGGTGGGTGAAGCTTTCTTT

V gene: TRBV12-3/TRBV12-4
clone size: NA
D gene: TRBD1
J gene: TRBJ1-1
CDR3 protein: CASSRQGNTEAFF
CDR3 DNA: TGTGCCAGCAGTCGACAGGGGAACACTGAAGCTTTCTTT

V gene: TRBV19
clone size: NA
D gene: NA
J gene: TRBJ1-2
CDR3 protein: CASSMDSLRPLYGYTF
CDR3 DNA: TGTGCCAGTAGTATGGACAGCCTGCGCCCCCTCTATGGCTACACCTTC

V gene: TRBV7-2
clone size: once
D gene: TRBD1
J gene: TRBJ1-1
CDR3 protein: CASSPTGFHLGAFF
CDR3 DNA: TGTGCCAGCAGCCCGACAGGGTTCCATCTGGGAGCTTTCTTT

V gene: TRBV11-3
clone size: NA
D gene: NA
J gene: TRBJ2-1
CDR3 protein: CASSLRRGEQFF
CDR3 DNA: TGTGCCAGCAGCTTAAGACGGGGTGAGCAGTTCTTC

V gene: TRBV7-2
clone size: NA
D gene: TRBD1
J gene: TRBJ2-5
CDR3 protein: CASSPGTGPSGTQYF
CDR3 DNA: TGTGCCAGCAGCCCCGGGACAGGGCCTAGTGGGACCCAGTACTTC

V gene: TRBV5-8
clone size: NA
D gene: NA
J gene: TRBJ2-2
CDR3 protein: CASSPIAESNTGELFF
CDR3 DNA: TGTGCCAGCAGCCCTATCGCGGAGAGTAACACCGGGGAGCTGTTTTTT

V gene: TRBV29-1
clone size: NA
D gene: TRBD1
J gene: TRBJ2-3
CDR3 protein: CSVAGTGGGTDTQYF
CDR3 DNA: TGCAGCGTTGCCGGGACAGGGGGCGGCACAGATACGCAGTATTTT

V gene: TRBV19
clone size: NA
D gene: TRBD1
J gene: TRBJ2-1
CDR3 protein: CASSVMDRGSRNEQFF
CDR3 DNA: TGTGCCAGTAGTGTAATGGACAGGGGGTCGAGGAATGAGCAGTTCTTC

V gene: TRBV11-3
clone size: NA
D gene: TRBD2
J gene: TRBJ2-1
CDR3 protein: CASSPGSGSTYNEQFF
CDR3 DNA: TGTGCCAGCAGCCCGGGGAGCGGGAGCACCTACAATGAGCAGTTCTTC

V gene: TRBV4-2
clone size: NA
D gene: NA
J gene: TRBJ1-1
CDR3 protein: CASNLWPDTEAFF
CDR3 DNA: TGTGCCAGCAACCTTTGGCCCGACACTGAAGCTTTCTTT

V gene: TRBV2
clone size: few
D gene: TRBD1
J gene: TRBJ2-5
CDR3 protein: CASSEGQGGPGYF
CDR3 DNA: TGTGCCAGCAGTGAGGGACAGGGGGGGCCAGGGTACTTC

V gene: TRBV7-2
clone size: NA
D gene: NA
J gene: TRBJ2-3
CDR3 protein: CASSLTGLRTDTQYF
CDR3 DNA: TGTGCCAGCAGCTTAACAGGATTAAGGACAGATACGCAGTATTTT

V gene: TRBV5-1
clone size: NA
D gene: TRBD1
J gene: TRBJ2-2
CDR3 protein: CASSVDRGRGAGELFF
CDR3 DNA: TGCGCCAGCAGCGTCGACAGGGGGCGCGGGGCCGGGGAGCTGTTTTTT

V gene: TRBV7-8
clone size: NA
D gene: NA
J gene: TRBJ1-2
CDR3 protein: CASSLHKSNYGYTF
CDR3 DNA: TGTGCCAGCAGCCTACATAAATCTAACTATGGCTACACCTTC